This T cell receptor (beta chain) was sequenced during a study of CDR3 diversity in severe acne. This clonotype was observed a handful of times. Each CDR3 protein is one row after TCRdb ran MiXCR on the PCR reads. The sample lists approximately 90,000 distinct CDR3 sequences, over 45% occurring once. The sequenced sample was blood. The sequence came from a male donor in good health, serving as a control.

The CDR3 reads CASSWDTYEQYF. The CDR3 coding sequence is TGTGCCAGCAGCTGGGACACCTACGAGCAGTACTTC. The chain is built from TRBV7-2 and TRBJ2-7; D is perhaps TRBD1 (6 bases). This CDR3 spans 12 amino acids. Germline loops: CDR1 SGHTA, CDR2 FQGNSA. V gave up 4 bases and J gave up 2 bases, with 6 bases separating them.